This entry lists 32 T cell receptor beta chains sequenced from one sample in a study of shared clonotypes between healthy human individuals. Repertoires were generated with immunoSEQ multiplex PCR, while TCRdb's copy carries only in-frame clones and drops some. The sample lists 950,000 to 1,200,000 clones, roughly 80% seen once, with approximately 0.9% in the top ten. The sequencing input was memory CD4+ T cells from PBMCs. Subset denoted: CD45RA-negative fraction. These TCRs come from a young man in good health. Some clones in this sample may be carry-over from other donors' samples.

The chain links TRBV7-2 to TRBJ2-7, with D perhaps matching TRBD1 (5 bases). Germline V gives CDR1 SGHTA, CDR2 FQGNSA. Trimming took 4 bases from V and 3 from J, leaving 7 bases between them. The CDR3 is made up of 12 amino acids. The CDR3, as DNA: TGTGCCAGCAGCTACCAGGGCTACGAGCAGTACTTC. Encoded protein: CASSYQGYEQYF.

This rearrangement joins TRBV30 to TRBJ2-7, with 9 bases aligning to TRBD1. Trimming took 1 base from V and 6 from J; bases not matched to a gene: 7. This CDR3 region has 14 residues. Germline values: CDR1 GTSNPN, CDR2 SVGIG (reference sequence). The CDR3 nucleotides read TGTGCCTGGAGTGCTTCGACAGGGGGTAGCGAGCAGTACTTC. This gives the protein CAWSASTGGSEQYF.

The V and J genes are TRBV7-2 and TRBJ2-1; weak D call: TRBD2 (5 bases). Trimming left V 1 base short and J 7 bases short, with 20 bases between. Germline V CDR1 and CDR2: SGHTA, FQGNSA. CDR3 length equals 17 residues. CDR3 in DNA: TGTGCCAGCAGCTTAGATCCCAGAGCGGCCCCTCGGAATGAGCAGTTCTTC. Translated, it gives CASSLDPRAAPRNEQFF.

The J gene is TRBJ1-2, the V gene TRBV28, with D perhaps TRBD1 (5 bases). The CDR3 spans 16 residues. Germline-derived CDR1 and CDR2 are MDHEN and SYDVKM. Trimming pared 5 bases from V and 8 bases from J, leaving 24 bases between. The CDR3 loop reads CASSPPGLTGPPGYTF. In DNA form, the CDR3 reads TGTGCCAGCAGTCCCCCGGGACTTACGGGTCCCCCCGGCTACACCTTC.

The V gene is TRBV6-1, the J gene TRBJ1-5; D remains unclear. CDR1 and CDR2 (germline): MNHNS, SASEGT. The CDR3 runs 15 residues. Trimming cost V 4 bases and J 6 bases, with 16 bases left between them. This CDR3 reads CASSVRTGAAQPQHF. The CDR3 bases are TGTGCCAGCAGTGTACGGACCGGTGCGGCTCAGCCCCAGCATTTT.

This sequence joins TRBV29-1 and TRBJ1-1; possible D gene TRBD1, 5 bases. Germline CDR1 reads SQVTM; CDR2 reads ANQGSEA. This CDR3 is 15 amino acids long. V lost 8 bases, J lost 0 bases, and 19 bases lay in between. CDR3 bases: TGCAGCCCCGCTATTACAGGCCAGATGAACACTGAAGCTTTCTTT. Protein: CSPAITGQMNTEAFF.

The chain has TRBV28 and TRBJ1-2; 7 bases fit TRBD1. The V segment lost 5 bases and the J segment 8 bases; nucleotides outside the gene matches: 8. From germline, CDR1 is MDHEN and CDR2 SYDVKM. CDR3 length equals 13 residues. The CDR3 DNA sequence: TGTGCCAGCAGTGCGACAGGGCGGGAGGGCTACACCTTC. Translated: CASSATGREGYTF.

In the case of this clone: Different DNA sequences within this sample yield the same CDR3. The chain combines TRBV11-2 with TRBJ1-4; 9 bases are a match to TRBD1. CDR3 length equals 15 residues. The V gene's germline CDR1 is SGHAT and CDR2 FQNNGV. Unmatched junction bases numbered 3, after V lost 5 bases and J lost 2 bases. In nucleotides, the CDR3 is TGTGCCAGCAGCCTAGGACAGGGGACTAATGAAAAACTGTTTTTT. It specifies CASSLGQGTNEKLFF.

This clone appeared many times. The chain links TRBV28 to TRBJ1-6, with D tentatively TRBD1 (5 bases). Germline V lookup: CDR1 MDHEN, CDR2 SYDVKM. V was cut by 2 bases and J by 6 bases, with 8 bases left in between. The length of the CDR3 is 14 residues. CDR3 nucleotides: TGTGCCAGCAGTTTACAGGGACCTAATTCACCCCTCCACTTT. It translates to CASSLQGPNSPLHF.

V is TRBV5-1 and J is TRBJ2-5, with D perhaps matching TRBD1 or TRBD2 (5 bases each). The CDR3 sequence is 15 residues long. Trimming took off 1 base at V and 2 bases at J, with 12 bases between the two ends. Germline V gene data show CDR1 as SGHRS and CDR2 as YFSETQ. CDR3 loop: CASSLQPGPQETQYF. Here the CDR3 DNA reads TGCGCCAGCAGCTTGCAACCGGGACCTCAAGAGACCCAGTACTTC.

The chain couples TRBV2 to TRBJ2-4, with D tentatively TRBD1 or TRBD2 (5 bases each). This CDR3 has 14 residues. Germline-derived CDR1 and CDR2 are SNHLY and FYNNEI. The germline V and J ends were trimmed by 6 bases and 0 bases, with 9 bases remaining between them. CDR3 DNA sequence: TGTGCCAGCAGGGGACCCCGAGCCAAAAACATTCAGTACTTC. This codes for CASRGPRAKNIQYF.

This clone was observed a single time. This rearrangement joins TRBV7-8 to TRBJ2-2; 7 positions match TRBD2. Germline CDR1 is SGHVS and CDR2 is FQNEAQ. The CDR3 spans 15 residues. The CDR3, as DNA: TGTGTTCTCGAGCGGGAACGATGGTACACCGGGGAGCTGTTTTTT. Its translation: CVLERERWYTGELFF. The variable domain in full, with the rest retrieved from reference TRBV7-8 and TRBJ2-2, is GAGVSQSPRYKVAKRGQDVALRCDPISGHVSLFWYQQALGQGPEFLTYFQNEAQLDKSGLPSDRFFAERPEGSVSTLKIQRTQQEDSAVYLCVLERERWYTGELFFGEGSRLTVL.

The V and J genes are TRBV5-6 and TRBJ2-5; possible D gene TRBD2, 7 bases. The CDR3 runs to 15 residues. Germline V gives CDR1 SGHDT, CDR2 YYEEEE. The ends were cut back, 1 base at V and 7 bases at J, with 17 bases in the middle. The CDR3 spells CASSLRFSGGATQYF. The CDR3 coding sequence is TGTGCCAGCAGCTTGCGTTTTTCGGGGGGCGCGACCCAGTACTTC.

J is TRBJ2-3 and V is TRBV5-1; D remains unclear. This CDR3 has 13 amino acids. From germline, CDR1 is SGHRS and CDR2 YFSETQ. Trimming shortened V by 4 bases and J by 6 bases, and 12 bases separated the two germline ends. CDR3 sequence reads: CASSRNVGDTQYF. In DNA, the CDR3 is TGCGCCAGCAGCAGAAACGTGGGGGATACGCAGTATTTT.

In its sample, this clone was seen a few times. The V and J genes are TRBV2 and TRBJ2-1, with TRBD2 matching 8 bases. The CDR3 extends over 15 amino acids. The V segment lost 7 bases and the J segment 6 bases; nucleotides outside the gene matches: 11. Germline CDR1 and CDR2: SNHLY and FYNNEI. The CDR3 protein is CASTETGTRTNEQFF. The CDR3 DNA reads as TGTGCCAGCACGGAAACCGGGACTAGGACCAATGAGCAGTTCTTC.

The CDR3 loop is CASSLDHSSYNEQFF. The CDR3, as DNA: TGCGCCAGCAGCTTGGACCATAGCTCCTACAATGAGCAGTTCTTC. The chain combines TRBV5-1 with TRBJ2-1; D gene uncertain. The CDR3 runs 15 residues. Germline CDR1 reads SGHRS; CDR2 reads YFSETQ. V gave up 0 bases and J gave up 0 bases, with 7 bases separating them. Looking up the rest from reference TRBV5-1 and TRBJ2-1 gives the full variable domain: KAGVTQTPRYLIKTRGQQVTLSCSPISGHRSVSWYQQTPGQGLQFLFEYFSETQRNKGNFPGRFSGRQFSNSRSEMNVSTLELGDSALYLCASSLDHSSYNEQFFGPGTRLTVL.

This clone is a singleton in its sample. It is likely a read error: a sequence one base away is far more abundant. Distinct nucleotide sequences in the sample also encode this CDR3. The chain joins TRBV7-9 to TRBJ2-4, with TRBD1 as a possible D gene (5 bases). CDR1 and CDR2 (germline): SEHNR, FQNEAQ (reference sequence). V was clipped by 5 bases and J by 2 bases, with 13 bases between them. CDR3 length equals 15 residues. The CDR3 DNA is TGTGCCAGCAGCCTAGTAAGGGGTACCAAAAACATTCAGTACTTC. As protein: CASSLVRGTKNIQYF.

This chain links TRBV6-1 with TRBJ1-1; 10 bases match TRBD1. The CDR3 covers 14 residues. Germline V CDR1 and CDR2: MNHNS, SASEGT. The ends lost 6 bases at V and 2 bases at J; junction bases unmatched: 3. CDR3 protein: CASSLTGGNTEAFF. CDR3 nucleotides: TGTGCCAGCAGCCTGACAGGGGGCAACACTGAAGCTTTCTTT.

The V and J genes are TRBV11-1 and TRBJ1-3, with D possibly TRBD1 on 6 matching bases. The germline V and J ends were trimmed by 4 bases and 7 bases, with 14 bases remaining between them. The CDR3 length is 14 residues. Germline V gene data show CDR1 as SGHAT and CDR2 as FQDESV (reference sequence). The CDR3 coding sequence is TGTGCCAGCAGCTACGACATCCAGGGGAACACCATATATTTT. It encodes CASSYDIQGNTIYF.

CDR3 DNA: TGTGCCAGCAGTCTGCTGACAGGGACCGGGGCCAACGTCCTGACTTTC. This encodes CASSLLTGTGANVLTF. This chain links TRBV27 with TRBJ2-6; 7 nucleotides match TRBD1. The V gene end was trimmed by 5 bases and the J gene end by 4 bases; junction bases not matched to a gene: 8. Per the germline V gene, CDR1 is MNHEY and CDR2 is SMNVEV (reference sequence). CDR3 size: 16 residues. Together with reference TRBV27 and TRBJ2-6, the CDR3 gives the full variable domain: EAQVTQNPRYLITVTGKKLTVTCSQNMNHEYMSWYRQDPGLGLRQIYYSMNVEVTDKGDVPEGYKVSRKEKRNFPLILESPSPNQTSLYFCASSLLTGTGANVLTFGAGSRLTVL.

The chain links TRBV6-1 to TRBJ1-3; D gene unclear. CDR3 size: 15 residues. Germline V CDR1 and CDR2: MNHNS, SASEGT. V was clipped by 2 bases and J by 6 bases, with 14 bases between them. Here the CDR3 DNA reads TGTGCCAGCAGTGAATTGGCCGTCGGTGTAAACACCATATATTTT. Translating it yields CASSELAVGVNTIYF.

This clone was counted only a few times. The rearrangement joins TRBV9 to TRBJ1-3; tentative D call: TRBD1 (5 bases). V lost 0 bases, J lost 0 bases, and 10 bases lay in between. The CDR3 is 16 amino acids. The germline V gene has CDR1 SGDLS and CDR2 YYNGEE. CDR3 sequence reads: CASSVELGDSGNTIYF. The DNA of the CDR3 is TGTGCCAGCAGCGTAGAACTAGGGGACTCTGGAAACACCATATATTTT.

This clone came up once. This chain links TRBV2 with TRBJ1-2; possible D gene TRBD1, 5 bases. Germline CDR1 reads SNHLY; CDR2 reads FYNNEI. Trimming pared 3 bases from V and 4 bases from J, leaving 12 bases between. CDR3 length: 14 residues. CDR3 residues: CASSESSQGYGYTF. Here the CDR3 DNA reads TGTGCCAGCAGTGAGTCTTCCCAGGGCTATGGCTACACCTTC.

The chain links TRBV11-3 to TRBJ2-7; maybe TRBD2 (5 bases). Germline CDR1 and CDR2: SGHNT and YENEEA. V was pared by 3 bases and J by 6 bases, with 15 bases between. The CDR3 is 14 amino acids. CDR3: CASSFSSGWGEQYF. CDR3 sequence (DNA): TGTGCCAGCAGCTTTTCGTCGGGGTGGGGCGAGCAGTACTTC.

V and J are TRBV5-6 and TRBJ2-3; D not resolved. V lost 0 bases, J lost 0 bases, and 5 bases lay in between. The CDR3 totals 14 residues. CDR1 is SGHDT, CDR2 YYEEEE, per germline. The CDR3 loop is CASSLGKSTDTQYF. The CDR3 DNA sequence: TGTGCCAGCAGCTTGGGCAAAAGCACAGATACGCAGTATTTT.

CDR3 DNA: TGTGCCAGCAGTGAGACAGGGTTAGGAAACACCATATATTTT. Residues: CASSETGLGNTIYF. The V gene is TRBV2, the J gene TRBJ1-3; 7 nucleotides align to TRBD1. The junction had 3 bases not matched to a gene; V was cut back by 3 bases and J by 4 bases. CDR1 and CDR2 (germline): SNHLY, FYNNEI. The CDR3 loop spans 14 amino acids.

For this clone: One junction end does not reproduce the germline sequence, and a read error may be involved. The V call is TRBV28, the J call TRBJ2-3, with 11 bases aligning to TRBD2. CDR3 length equals 14 residues. The germline V gene encodes CDR1 MDHEN and CDR2 SYDVKM. CDR3 DNA sequence: TGTGCCAGCAGTTTTGGGACTAGCGGACCCCACCCCGATTTT. Its protein product is CASSFGTSGPHPDF.

CDR3 DNA: TGCGCCAGCAGCTTAACTTTACTGACTTACGAGCAGTACTTC. Amino acid sequence: CASSLTLLTYEQYF. V usage is TRBV5-1 and J usage is TRBJ2-7; the D is unclear. V lost 2 bases and J 4 bases, leaving 13 bases between the germline ends. The germline V gene encodes CDR1 SGHRS and CDR2 YFSETQ. The CDR3 consists of 14 residues.

This sequence joins TRBV5-1 and TRBJ2-3; D not resolved. Germline V gene lookup returns CDR1 SGHRS and CDR2 YFSETQ. Between the trimmed V and J ends, which lost 2 bases and 1 base, there was a span of 17 bases. There are 17 residues in the CDR3. The CDR3 reads CASSFDPIAGGTDTQYF. CDR3 in DNA: TGCGCCAGCAGCTTTGACCCTATAGCTGGGGGCACAGATACGCAGTATTTT.

The CDR3 loop is CASSRQRNTGELFF. CDR3 coding DNA: TGTGCCAGCAGCCGTCAGAGGAACACCGGGGAGCTGTTTTTT. This chain links TRBV7-3 with TRBJ2-2; the D is unclear. Germline loops: CDR1 SGHTA, CDR2 FQGTGA. This CDR3 has 14 amino acids. Trimming stripped 5 bases from V and 1 base from J, with 8 bases between.

This clone was observed a handful of times. The rearrangement links TRBV27 to TRBJ1-1; D not certain. The CDR3 totals 13 residues. The germline V gene has CDR1 MNHEY and CDR2 SMNVEV (reference sequence). Trimming took off 0 bases at V and 7 bases at J, with 9 bases between the two ends. CDR3 region: CASSLSGGSEAFF. The CDR3 coding sequence is TGTGCCAGCAGTTTATCTGGTGGTAGTGAAGCTTTCTTT.

The sample holds a few counts of this clone. V usage is TRBV7-3 and J usage is TRBJ2-6; D uncertain. V was trimmed by 3 bases and J by 2 bases, leaving 5 bases between them. Germline CDR1 SGHTA, CDR2 FQGTGA. The CDR3 loop spans 14 amino acids. This CDR3 reads CASSFNAGANVLTF. For the CDR3, the DNA is TGTGCCAGCAGCTTCAATGCTGGGGCCAACGTCCTGACTTTC.